Sequencing of this T cell receptor (beta chain) was carried out in a study of T cell repertoires in cytomegalovirus infection (dated by TCRdb to the late 2010s). Study-wide context: Peptide stimulations targeted recently identified HLA-C-restricted CMV epitopes, whose presentation resists viral immunomodulation, together with well-studied HLA-B-restricted epitopes. The HLA type of each donor mattered for the analysis, because public TCR beta signatures pointed to carriage of CMV infection along with the matching HLA type. Overall study results and their limits: Carriers of CMV infection plus the relevant HLA type were discriminated by the cumulative frequency of public TCR beta family members in the study cohort and in an independent roughly 380-donor cohort. In the ex vivo response, HLA-C-restricted CMV-specific TCR beta clonotypes were dominant, and in two of eight donors the single most frequent clonotype came from this HLA-C-restricted group.

Per the publication, the treatment or condition label means: in vitro stimulation with specific CMV peptide epitopes to enrich CMV-specific T cells. TCRdb shows the sequencer as Illumina HiSeq 1500. In-frame beta chains were kept once TCRdb had trimmed the public reads at Q25 with fastp and called clones with MiXCR. Rows matching on CDR3 protein sequence are summarized as one entry with the most common DNA and genes. For this sample there are around 800,000 distinct CDR3 sequences; 30% to 35% appear just once. Of the sample, roughly 12% is held by the ten largest clones. The CDR3 goes from the cysteine to the phenylalanine over 15 residues. Left in the record is the CDR3 DNA by itself, 45 bases read in frame from the first base. CDR1 and CDR2, per the germline V gene (reference sequence), are MNHNY and SVGAGI. V lost 5 bases and J lost 3 bases; the stretch between them is 16 bases long. This clonotype was counted only a few times. There is no known antigen for this receptor. Per-base quality was not reported, and no clone a single base away is much larger than it.

The sequences come from cultured CD8+ T cells from PBMCs, collected from culture after CMV antigen stimulation. The chain is assembled from TRBV6-6 and TRBJ1-1; no D gene can be assigned with confidence. The receptor comes from a human donor in good health (CMV status not recorded). Some clones in this sample may be carry-over from other donors' samples. Read as DNA, the sequence is TGTGCCAGCAGTCGACGGGTGGATCGGGACACTGAAGCTTTCTTT. Translation gives CASSRRVDRDTEAFF.